This is a list of T cell receptor beta chains from one sample in a study of blood T cells in healthy people across ages. A single record per CDR3 protein comes from TCRdb applying MiXCR to the 5' RACE reads. Among fewer than 700,000 distinct CDR3 sequences, around 50% were seen once, and the ten largest hold just under 25%. Sequences were obtained from blood. These receptors all come from a man older than 75 in good health. CDR3s include the opening cysteine and the closing phenylalanine or tryptophan. The order of the fields is clone size, CDR3 length, D gene, V gene, J gene, CDR3 DNA, CDR3 protein. The D gene is left open where the match is weak. Clone size is stated in some rows and not others, as once, few, many or a class when expanded.

>.|16|.|TRBV15|TRBJ2-1
TGTGCCACCAGCAGGACTCCGGTGAGCTCCTACAATGAGCAGTTCTTC
CATSRTPVSSYNEQFF
>.|13|.|TRBV30|TRBJ1-2
TGTGCCTGGAGTGGACGGGACGGATATGGCTACACCTTC
CAWSGRDGYGYTF
>.|14|.|TRBV21-1|TRBJ1-2
TGTGCCAGCAGCGCGGACAGGGAAGGCTATGGCTACACCTTC
CASSADREGYGYTF
>.|15|.|TRBV4-2|TRBJ1-4
TGTGCCAGCAGCCAAGATGGAGGGAGTAATGAAAAACTGTTTTTT
CASSQDGGSNEKLFF
>few|18|TRBD1|TRBV7-9|TRBJ2-3
TGTGCCAGCAGCTTAAACCCCGGGGACAGGGGCTCCACAGATACGCAGTATTTT
CASSLNPGDRGSTDTQYF
>.|14|.|TRBV3-1|TRBJ2-7
TGTGCCAGCAGCCAAGTGTCCAGATCCTACGAGCAGTACTTC
CASSQVSRSYEQYF
>.|15|.|TRBV10-3|TRBJ2-7
TGTGCCATCAGTGAGCCGCAGCGGAGCTCCTACGAGCAGTACTTC
CAISEPQRSSYEQYF
>few|13|TRBD2|TRBV29-1|TRBJ2-1
TGCAGCGCCCTGGGACTACTTAACAATGAGCAGTTCTTC
CSALGLLNNEQFF
>few|13|TRBD2|TRBV20-1|TRBJ2-1
TGCAGTGCTAGGGAGACTAGCGGGGGGGGTGAGTTCTTC
CSARETSGGGEFF
>.|19|TRBD1|TRBV7-2|TRBJ2-1
TGTGCCAGCAGCTTCGGACAGGGGGCGCATTCACCCTCCTACAATGAGCAGTTCTTC
CASSFGQGAHSPSYNEQFF
>.|15|TRBD2|TRBV4-3|TRBJ2-7
TGCGCCAGCAGCCAAGCTAGCGGCGGGACCTACGAGCAGTACTTC
CASSQASGGTYEQYF
>.|13|.|TRBV10-1|TRBJ2-5
TGCGCCAGCAGCGATCCAGGGGCTAAGACCCAGTACTTC
CASSDPGAKTQYF
>.|15|.|TRBV20-1|TRBJ2-3
TGCAGTGCTAGATTGCTCACGGGCCTTGCAGATACGCAGTATTTT
CSARLLTGLADTQYF
>once|15|TRBD1|TRBV11-3|TRBJ2-1
TGTGCCAGCAGCCCCCCAGGGGGTGGCTACAATGAGCAGTTCTTC
CASSPPGGGYNEQFF
>.|14|.|TRBV11-2|TRBJ2-7
TGTGCCAGCAGCTTAGACGCCGCTTACTACGAGCAGTACTTC
CASSLDAAYYEQYF
>.|15|.|TRBV5-1|TRBJ2-2
TGCGCCAGCAGCAGAGACTTCTTGAGCACCGGGGAGCTGTTTTTT
CASSRDFLSTGELFF
>many|11|.|TRBV6-2/TRBV6-3|TRBJ2-7
TGTGCCAGCAGTCGCAGCTATGAGCAGTACTTC
CASSRSYEQYF
>many|13|.|TRBV6-5|TRBJ1-2
TGTGCCAGCAGTTCCAACCGGCCTAGGGGCTACACCTTC
CASSSNRPRGYTF
>.|16|.|TRBV5-1|TRBJ1-1
TGCGCCAGCAGCTTGGAAGTCTCCAGGAAGAACACTGAAGCTTTCTTT
CASSLEVSRKNTEAFF
>few|14|.|TRBV7-2|TRBJ2-7
TGTGCCAGCAGCTTAGCGCCTGACAGGTGGGAGCAGTACTTC
CASSLAPDRWEQYF
>.|16|TRBD2|TRBV3-1|TRBJ2-7
TGTGCCAGCAGCCAAGATTTGTCGGGGGGGTCAGAGGCCCAGTACTTC
CASSQDLSGGSEAQYF
>.|15|.|TRBV2|TRBJ1-4
TGTGCCAGCAGGCTCGCCGGGACCTCCCTGGAAAAACTGTTTTTT
CASRLAGTSLEKLFF